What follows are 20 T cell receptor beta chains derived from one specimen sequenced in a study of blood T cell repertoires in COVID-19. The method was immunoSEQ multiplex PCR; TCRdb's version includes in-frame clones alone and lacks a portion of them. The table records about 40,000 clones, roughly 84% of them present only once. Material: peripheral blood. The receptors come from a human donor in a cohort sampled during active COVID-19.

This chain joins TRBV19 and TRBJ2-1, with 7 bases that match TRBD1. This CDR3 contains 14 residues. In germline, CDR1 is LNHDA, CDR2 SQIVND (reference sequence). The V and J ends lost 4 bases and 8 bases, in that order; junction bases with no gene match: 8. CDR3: CASSRGTDSDEQFF. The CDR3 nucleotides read TGTGCCAGTAGTAGGGGGACAGATTCCGATGAGCAGTTCTTC.

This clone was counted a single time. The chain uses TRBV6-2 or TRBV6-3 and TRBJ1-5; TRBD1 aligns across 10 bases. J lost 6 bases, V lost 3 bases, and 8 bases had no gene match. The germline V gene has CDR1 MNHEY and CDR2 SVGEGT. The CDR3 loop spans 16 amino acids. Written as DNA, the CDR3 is TGTGCCAGCAGTTATGGGCCGGGACAGGGGCGTCAGCCCCAGCATTTT. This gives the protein CASSYGPGQGRQPQHF.

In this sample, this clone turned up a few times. The CDR3 reads CASSRRDRATYGYTF. DNA of the CDR3: TGTGCCAGCAGCAGACGGGACAGGGCCACCTATGGCTACACCTTC. This rearrangement joins TRBV5-6 to TRBJ1-2; 9 bases fit TRBD1. CDR1 SGHDT and CDR2 YYEEEE come from the germline V gene. Germline trimming cut 4 bases from V and 4 bases from J; bases unmatched to any gene: 8. The CDR3 length is 15 residues.

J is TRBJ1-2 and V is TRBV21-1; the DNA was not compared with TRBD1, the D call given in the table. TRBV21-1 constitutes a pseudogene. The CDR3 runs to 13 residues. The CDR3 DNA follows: TGTGCCAGCAGCCTAGGGGGCAAGGGTGGCTACACCTTC. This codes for CASSLGGKGGYTF.

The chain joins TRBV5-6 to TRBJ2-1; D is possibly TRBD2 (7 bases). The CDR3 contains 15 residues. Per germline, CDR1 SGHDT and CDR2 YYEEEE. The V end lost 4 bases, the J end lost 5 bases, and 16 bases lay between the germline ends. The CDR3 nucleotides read TGTGCCAGCAGCCCACTCGCGGGGGCCAACAATGAGCAGTTCTTC. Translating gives CASSPLAGANNEQFF.

In nucleotides, the CDR3 is TGTGCCAGCAGTGAAAAACTAGCGGGTAACTACAATGAGCAGTTCTTC. It codes for CASSEKLAGNYNEQFF. The J gene is TRBJ2-1, the V gene TRBV6-1; TRBD2 matches 9 bases. Germline assignment: CDR1 MNHNS and CDR2 SASEGT. The CDR3 covers 16 residues. V lost 2 bases and J lost 3; bases outside the gene matches: 5.

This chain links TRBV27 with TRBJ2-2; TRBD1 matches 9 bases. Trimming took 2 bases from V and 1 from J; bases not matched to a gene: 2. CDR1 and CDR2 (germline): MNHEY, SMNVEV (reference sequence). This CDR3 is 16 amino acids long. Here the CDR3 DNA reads TGTGCCAGCAGTTTAAGGGGACAGGGGAACACCGGGGAGCTGTTTTTT. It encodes CASSLRGQGNTGELFF.

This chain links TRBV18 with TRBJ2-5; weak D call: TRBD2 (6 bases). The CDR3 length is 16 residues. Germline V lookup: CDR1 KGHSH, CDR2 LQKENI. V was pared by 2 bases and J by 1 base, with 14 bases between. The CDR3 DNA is TGTGCCAGCTCACCAGGAACGGGGGTCGGCCAAGAGACCCAGTACTTC. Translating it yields CASSPGTGVGQETQYF.

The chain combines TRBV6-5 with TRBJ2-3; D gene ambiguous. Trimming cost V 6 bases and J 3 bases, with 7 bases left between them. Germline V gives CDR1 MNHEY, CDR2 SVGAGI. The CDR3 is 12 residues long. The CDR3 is CASSPATDTQYF. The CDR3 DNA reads TGTGCCAGCAGCCCAGCGACAGATACGCAGTATTTT.

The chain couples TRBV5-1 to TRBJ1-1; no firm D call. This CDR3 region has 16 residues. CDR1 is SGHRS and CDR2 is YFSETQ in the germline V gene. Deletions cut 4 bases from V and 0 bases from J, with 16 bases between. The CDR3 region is CASSAEGLGLNTEAFF. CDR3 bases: TGCGCCAGCAGCGCCGAGGGCTTGGGGTTGAACACTGAAGCTTTCTTT.

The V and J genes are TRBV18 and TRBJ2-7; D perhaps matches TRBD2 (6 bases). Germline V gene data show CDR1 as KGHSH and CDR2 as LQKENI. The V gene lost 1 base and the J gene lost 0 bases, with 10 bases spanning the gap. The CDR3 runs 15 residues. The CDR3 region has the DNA TGTGCCAGCTCACCACTCCGGGAGAGCTCCTACGAGCAGTACTTC. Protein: CASSPLRESSYEQYF.

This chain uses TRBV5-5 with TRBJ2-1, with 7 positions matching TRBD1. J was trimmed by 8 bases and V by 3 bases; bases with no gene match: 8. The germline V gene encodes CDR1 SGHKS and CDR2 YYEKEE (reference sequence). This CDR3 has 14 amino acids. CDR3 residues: CASSYGQVNDEQFF. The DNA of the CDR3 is TGTGCCAGCAGCTACGGACAGGTCAACGATGAGCAGTTCTTC.

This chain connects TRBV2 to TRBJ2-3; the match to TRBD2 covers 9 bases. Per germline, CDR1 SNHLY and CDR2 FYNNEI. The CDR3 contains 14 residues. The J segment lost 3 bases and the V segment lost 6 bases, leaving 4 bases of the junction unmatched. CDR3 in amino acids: CASRASGVTDTQYF. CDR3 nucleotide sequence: TGTGCCAGCAGGGCTAGCGGGGTAACAGATACGCAGTATTTT.

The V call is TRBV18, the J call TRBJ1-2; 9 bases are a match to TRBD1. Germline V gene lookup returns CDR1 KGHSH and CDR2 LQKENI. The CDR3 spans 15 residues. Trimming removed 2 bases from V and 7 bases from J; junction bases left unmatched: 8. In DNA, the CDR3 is TGTGCCAGCTCACCAAGGGACAGGGAGTTTCGTGGCTACACCTTC. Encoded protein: CASSPRDREFRGYTF.

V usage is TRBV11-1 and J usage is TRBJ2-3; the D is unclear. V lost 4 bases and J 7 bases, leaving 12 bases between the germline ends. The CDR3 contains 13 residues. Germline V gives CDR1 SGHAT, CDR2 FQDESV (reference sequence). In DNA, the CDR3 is TGTGCCAGCAGCTCCGCCCAAGCGAATACGCAGTATTTT. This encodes CASSSAQANTQYF.

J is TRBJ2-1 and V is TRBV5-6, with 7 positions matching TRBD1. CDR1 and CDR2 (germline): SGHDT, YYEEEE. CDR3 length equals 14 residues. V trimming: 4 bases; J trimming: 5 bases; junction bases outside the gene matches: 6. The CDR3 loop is CASSTKTGNNEQFF. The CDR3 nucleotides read TGTGCCAGCAGCACTAAGACAGGGAACAATGAGCAGTTCTTC.

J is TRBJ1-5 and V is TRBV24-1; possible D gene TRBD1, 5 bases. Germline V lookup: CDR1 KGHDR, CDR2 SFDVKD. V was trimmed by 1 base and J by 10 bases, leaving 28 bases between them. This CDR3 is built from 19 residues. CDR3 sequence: CATSDLGVVRDGPLEPQHF. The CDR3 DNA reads TGTGCCACCAGTGATTTAGGTGTGGTGCGGGACGGACCCCTTGAACCCCAGCATTTT.

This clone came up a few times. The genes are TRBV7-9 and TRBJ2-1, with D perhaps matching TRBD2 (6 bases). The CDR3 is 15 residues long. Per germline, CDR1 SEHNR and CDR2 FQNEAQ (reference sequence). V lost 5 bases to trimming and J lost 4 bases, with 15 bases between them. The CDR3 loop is CASSPPGGPYNEQFF. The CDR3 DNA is TGTGCCAGCAGCCCGCCTGGAGGGCCTTACAATGAGCAGTTCTTC.

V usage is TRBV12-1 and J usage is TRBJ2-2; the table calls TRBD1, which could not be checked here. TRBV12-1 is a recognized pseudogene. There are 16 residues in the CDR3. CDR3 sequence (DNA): TGTGCCAGCAGCTTTTCTGGCAGGGCGAACACCGGGGAGCTGTTTTTT. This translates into CASSFSGRANTGELFF.

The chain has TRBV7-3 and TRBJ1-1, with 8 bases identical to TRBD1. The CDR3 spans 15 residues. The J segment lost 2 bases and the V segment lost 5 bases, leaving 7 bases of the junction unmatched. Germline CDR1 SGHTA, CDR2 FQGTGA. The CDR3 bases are TGTGCCAGCAGCCAGGAGGCAGGGGGCAACACTGAAGCTTTCTTT. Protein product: CASSQEAGGNTEAFF. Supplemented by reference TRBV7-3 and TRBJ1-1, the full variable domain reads GAGVSQTPSNKVTEKGKYVELRCDPISGHTALYWYRQSLGQGPEFLIYFQGTGAADDSGLPNDRFFAVRPEGSVSTLKIQRTERGDSAVYLCASSQEAGGNTEAFFGQGTRLTVV.